These 19 T cell receptor beta chains were sequenced from one sample in a study of Siglec-9 on CD8 T cells in melanoma. TCRdb's copy holds only in-frame clones and misses some; the assay was immunoSEQ multiplex PCR. The data contain almost 30,000 clones, around three quarters of them singletons. Sequencing used Siglec-9- CD8+ T cells sorted from blood. Receptors originate from a human donor in good health.

This clone appeared a few times. This chain links TRBV10-2 with TRBJ2-7; no definite D call. This CDR3 contains 13 residues. CDR1 and CDR2 from the germline V gene are WSHSY and SAAADI. Trimming shortened V by 1 base and J by 4 bases, and 8 bases separated the two germline ends. The CDR3 sequence: CASSEWADYEQYV. As DNA, the CDR3 is TGCGCCAGCAGTGAGTGGGCGGATTACGAGCAGTACGTC.

V and J are TRBV7-9 and TRBJ1-3; possibly TRBD1 for D (5 bases). Trimming removed 1 base from V and 0 bases from J, with 7 bases in between. The CDR3 contains 15 residues. Looked up from germline, CDR1 is SEHNR and CDR2 is FQNEAQ (reference sequence). The CDR3, as DNA: TGTGCCAGCAGCTTAGGCGGGGGCTCTGGAAACACCATATATTTT. Translating it yields CASSLGGGSGNTIYF.

This chain links TRBV27 with TRBJ2-5; D gene ambiguous. Germline values: CDR1 MNHEY, CDR2 SMNVEV (reference sequence). Between the trimmed V and J ends, which lost 6 bases and 7 bases, there was a span of 12 bases. The CDR3 has 12 amino acids. CDR3 region: CASRPSMGTQYF. Written as DNA, the CDR3 is TGTGCCAGCAGGCCGTCAATGGGGACCCAGTACTTC.

This clone is a singleton in its sample. The V and J genes are TRBV5-1 and TRBJ2-2; no definite D call. Germline V lookup: CDR1 SGHRS, CDR2 YFSETQ. There are 12 residues in the CDR3. V was clipped by 9 bases and J by 4 bases, with 10 bases between them. The CDR3 loop reads CATMRSTGELFF. CDR3 in DNA: TGCGCCACGATGCGTTCCACCGGGGAGCTGTTTTTT. The complete variable domain, with remaining parts taken from reference TRBV5-1 and TRBJ2-2, reads KAGVTQTPRYLIKTRGQQVTLSCSPISGHRSVSWYQQTPGQGLQFLFEYFSETQRNKGNFPGRFSGRQFSNSRSEMNVSTLELGDSALYLCATMRSTGELFFGEGSRLTVL.

This clone was found once. The genes are TRBV6-6 and TRBJ1-4; D may be TRBD1 (5 bases). V shed 7 bases and J shed 5 bases, with 14 bases lying between them. Germline assignment: CDR1 MNHNY and CDR2 SVGAGI (reference sequence). This CDR3 is 14 amino acids long. The CDR3 here is CASTAGGGNEKLFF. The CDR3 DNA sequence: TGTGCCAGCACCGCTGGGGGGGGGAATGAAAAACTGTTTTTT.

This sequence joins TRBV9 and TRBJ1-2; no clear D gene. CDR3 length: 11 residues. Trimming took off 5 bases at V and 5 bases at J, with 7 bases between the two ends. Germline lookup yields CDR1 SGDLS and CDR2 YYNGEE. This CDR3 reads CASRTGYGYTF. As DNA, the CDR3 is TGTGCCAGCAGGACGGGTTATGGCTACACCTTC.

The chain's CDR3 is CASSPSSGSSYNEQFF. CDR3 in DNA: TGTGCCAGCAGCCCGTCAAGCGGGAGCTCCTACAATGAGCAGTTCTTC. The V and J genes are TRBV7-9 and TRBJ2-1, with 8 bases identical to TRBD2. The CDR3 contains 16 residues. Germline V CDR1 and CDR2: SEHNR, FQNEAQ (reference sequence). With 5 bases clipped from V and 0 bases from J, the junction kept 6 bases outside the gene matches. Using reference TRBV7-9 and TRBJ2-1 for the parts outside the CDR3, the full variable domain is DTGVSQNPRHKITKRGQNVTFRCDPISEHNRLYWYRQTLGQGPEFLTYFQNEAQLEKSRLLSDRFSAERPKGSFSTLEIQRTEQGDSAMYLCASSPSSGSSYNEQFFGPGTRLTVL.

This sequence joins TRBV25-1 and TRBJ2-3; 7 bases are shared with TRBD1. Germline CDR1 and CDR2: MGHDK and SYGVNS. This CDR3 comprises 14 residues. The ends lost 3 bases at V and 4 bases at J; junction bases unmatched: 4. CDR3 protein: CASSDWDSSDTQYF. As DNA, the CDR3 is TGTGCCAGCAGTGACTGGGACAGCTCAGATACGCAGTATTTT.

The chain couples TRBV28 to TRBJ1-1, with TRBD1 identical over 8 bases. The V and J ends lost 1 base and 6 bases, in that order; junction bases with no gene match: 13. The CDR3 contains 17 residues. The germline V gene has CDR1 MDHEN and CDR2 SYDVKM. CDR3 DNA: TGTGCCAGCAGTTTATTTTTCCCTTCCGACAGGGGTGCTGAAGCTTTCTTT. Its protein product is CASSLFFPSDRGAEAFF.

This chain connects TRBV5-4 to TRBJ2-2; 8 positions agree with TRBD1. Germline CDR1 is SGHNT and CDR2 is YYREEE (reference sequence). J was trimmed by 1 base and V by 5 bases; bases with no gene match: 4. The CDR3 contains 15 residues. This CDR3 is CASRLGQGNTGELFF. The CDR3 region has the DNA TGTGCCAGCAGGCTAGGACAGGGGAACACCGGGGAGCTGTTTTTT.

This clone appeared a few times. The chain recombines TRBV4-1 with TRBJ2-1; no clear D gene. The CDR3 is made up of 14 amino acids. Trimming shortened V by 1 base and J by 5 bases, and 9 bases separated the two germline ends. Germline CDR1 reads MGHRA; CDR2 reads YSYEKL. The CDR3 region is CASSQVLKDNEQFF. CDR3 sequence (DNA): TGCGCCAGCAGCCAAGTCTTGAAGGACAATGAGCAGTTCTTC.

In regard to this clone: This CDR3 is also generated by other DNA sequences in the sample. CDR3 in amino acids: CASSLGVTDTQYF. CDR3 DNA sequence: TGTGCCAGCAGCCTGGGGGTCACAGATACGCAGTATTTT. The V and J genes are TRBV9 and TRBJ2-3; D may correspond to TRBD1 or TRBD2 (5 bases each). Between the trimmed V and J ends, which lost 4 bases and 2 bases, there was a span of 8 bases. Germline V gives CDR1 SGDLS, CDR2 YYNGEE. This CDR3 is built from 13 residues. Variable domain in full (rest from reference TRBV9 and TRBJ2-3): DSGVTQTPKHLITATGQRVTLRCSPRSGDLSVYWYQQSLDQGLQFLIQYYNGEERAKGNILERFSAQQFPDLHSELNLSSLELGDSALYFCASSLGVTDTQYFGPGTRLTVL.

The chain joins TRBV27 to TRBJ2-3; D is ambiguous. The CDR3 is 13 amino acids. Germline CDR1 is MNHEY and CDR2 is SMNVEV (reference sequence). The V end lost 8 bases, the J end lost 0 bases, and 9 bases lay between the germline ends. CDR3 protein: CASAYGSTDTQYF. In nucleotides, the CDR3 is TGTGCCAGCGCCTACGGCAGCACAGATACGCAGTATTTT.

J is TRBJ1-1 and V is TRBV7-9; a weak D match, TRBD1 (6 bases). The CDR3 loop spans 15 amino acids. Germline V gene data show CDR1 as SEHNR and CDR2 as FQNEAQ (reference sequence). Trimming left V 7 bases short and J 4 bases short, with 19 bases between. CDR3 nucleotide sequence: TGTGCCAGCACCCAACAGGGACAAGGTGGCACTGAAGCTTTCTTT. Translation gives CASTQQGQGGTEAFF.

The chain has TRBV9 and TRBJ2-7, with a weak D call TRBD2 (5 bases). CDR3 size: 15 residues. Per the germline V gene, CDR1 is SGDLS and CDR2 is YYNGEE. V lost 0 bases, J lost 2 bases, and 12 bases lay in between. The CDR3 here is CASSVGGATTYEQYF. In DNA form, the CDR3 reads TGTGCCAGCAGCGTAGGGGGAGCGACCACCTACGAGCAGTACTTC.

This chain joins TRBV7-6 and TRBJ2-7; no clear D. This CDR3 is 10 amino acids long. Between the trimmed V and J ends, which lost 2 bases and 4 bases, there was a span of 0 bases. Germline values: CDR1 SGHVS, CDR2 FNYEAQ. The CDR3: CASSLYEQYF. CDR3 in DNA: TGTGCCAGCAGCTTATACGAGCAGTACTTC.

The genes are TRBV27 and TRBJ2-3; D is unclear. From germline, CDR1 is MNHEY and CDR2 SMNVEV (reference sequence). This CDR3 region has 19 residues. Between the trimmed V and J ends, which lost 4 bases and 0 bases, there was a span of 23 bases. The CDR3 nucleotides are TGTGCCAGCAGTTGGGTTGACCCCTCCCTGGCGTCTAGCACAGATACGCAGTATTTT. As protein: CASSWVDPSLASSTDTQYF.

This clone was observed a single time. V is TRBV7-6 and J is TRBJ2-3; D may be TRBD2 (6 bases). The CDR3 totals 15 residues. Trimming removed 5 bases from V and 0 bases from J, with 12 bases in between. Germline CDR1 and CDR2: SGHVS and FNYEAQ. DNA for the CDR3: TGTGCCAGCAGCGAAAGCGGGTTTAGCACAGATACGCAGTATTTT. This codes for CASSESGFSTDTQYF.

This chain links TRBV13 with TRBJ1-2; D not resolved. Germline V CDR1 and CDR2: PRHDT, FYEKMQ (reference sequence). This CDR3 comprises 16 residues. V was trimmed by 1 base and J by 4 bases, leaving 16 bases between them. The CDR3 is CASSLVQSPKSYGYTF. In DNA, the CDR3 is TGTGCCAGCAGCTTAGTGCAATCGCCAAAGTCCTATGGCTACACCTTC. Combining the CDR3 with reference TRBV13 and TRBJ1-2 gives the whole variable domain AAGVIQSPRHLIKEKRETATLKCYPIPRHDTVYWYQQGPGQDPQFLISFYEKMQSDKGSIPDRFSAQQFSDYHSELNMSSLELGDSALYFCASSLVQSPKSYGYTFGSGTRLTVV.